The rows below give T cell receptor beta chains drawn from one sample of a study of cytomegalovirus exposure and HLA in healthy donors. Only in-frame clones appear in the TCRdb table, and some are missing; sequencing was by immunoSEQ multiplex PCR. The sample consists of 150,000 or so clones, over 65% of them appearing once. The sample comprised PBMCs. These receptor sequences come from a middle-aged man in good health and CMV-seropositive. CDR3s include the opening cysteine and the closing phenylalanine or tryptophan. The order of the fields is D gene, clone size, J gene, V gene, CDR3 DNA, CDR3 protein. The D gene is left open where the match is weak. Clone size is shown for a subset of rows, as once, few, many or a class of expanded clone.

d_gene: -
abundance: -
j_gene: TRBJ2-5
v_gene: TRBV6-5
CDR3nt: TGTGCCAGCAGCCAACAGGGAGCGGAGACCCAGTACTTC
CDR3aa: CASSQQGAETQYF

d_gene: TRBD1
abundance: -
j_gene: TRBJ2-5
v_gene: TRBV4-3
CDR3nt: TGCGCCAGCAGCCGCGACGGGACAGGGCAGGAGACCCAGTACTTC
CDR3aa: CASSRDGTGQETQYF

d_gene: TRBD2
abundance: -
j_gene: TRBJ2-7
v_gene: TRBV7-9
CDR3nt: TGTGCCAGCAGCTATAGTTCGGGGGGAGAAATCGAGCAGTACTTC
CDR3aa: CASSYSSGGEIEQYF

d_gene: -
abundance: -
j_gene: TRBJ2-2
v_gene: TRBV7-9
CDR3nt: TGTGCCAGCAGCCTCCTGTTTATGTACGGGGAGCTGTTTTTT
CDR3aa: CASSLLFMYGELFF

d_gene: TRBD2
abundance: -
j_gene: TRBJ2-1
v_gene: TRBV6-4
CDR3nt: TGTGCCAGCAGCTTACACTCGGGACTAGAGCAGTTCTTC
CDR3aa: CASSLHSGLEQFF

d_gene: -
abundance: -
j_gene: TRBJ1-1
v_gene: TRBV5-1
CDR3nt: TGCGCCAGCAGCTTATCAGAATTCACTGAAGCTTTCTTT
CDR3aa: CASSLSEFTEAFF

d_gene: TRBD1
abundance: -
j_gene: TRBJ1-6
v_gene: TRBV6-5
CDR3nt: TGTGCCAGCAGTGCAACAGGGGGTAATTCACCCCTCCACTTT
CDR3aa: CASSATGGNSPLHF

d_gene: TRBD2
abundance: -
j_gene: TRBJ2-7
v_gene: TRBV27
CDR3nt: TGTGCCAGCAGGAGACTAGCGATCGATTATTACGAGCAGTACTTC
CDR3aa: CASRRLAIDYYEQYF

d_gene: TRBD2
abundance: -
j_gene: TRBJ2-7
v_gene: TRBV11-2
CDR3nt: TGTGCCAGCAGCCTGGACTTCGGGGGGGGATTCCCTTACGAGCAGTACTTC
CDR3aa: CASSLDFGGGFPYEQYF

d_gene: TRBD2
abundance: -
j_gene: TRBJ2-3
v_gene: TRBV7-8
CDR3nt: TGTGCCAGCAGCCCCCGGACTAGCGGGAGTGGAGATACGCAGTATTTT
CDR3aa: CASSPRTSGSGDTQYF

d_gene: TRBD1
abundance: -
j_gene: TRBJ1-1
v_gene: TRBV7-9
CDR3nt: TGTGCCAGCAGGCAAACAGGGGGCGGGGGCGCGACTGAAGCTTTCTTT
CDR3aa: CASRQTGGGGATEAFF

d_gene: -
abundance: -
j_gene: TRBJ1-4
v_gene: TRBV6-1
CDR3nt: TGTGCCAGCAGGGGCGCAACTAATGAAAAACTGTTTTTT
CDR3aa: CASRGATNEKLFF

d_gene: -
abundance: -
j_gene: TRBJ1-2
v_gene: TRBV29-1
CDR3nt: TGCAGCGTTAGTTTGTCGGGCTATGGCTACACCTTC
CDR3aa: CSVSLSGYGYTF

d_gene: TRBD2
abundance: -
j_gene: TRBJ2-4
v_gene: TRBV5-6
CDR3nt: TGTGCCAGCAGCTCCGGACTAGCGGAACCCAAAAACATTCAGTACTTC
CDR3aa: CASSSGLAEPKNIQYF

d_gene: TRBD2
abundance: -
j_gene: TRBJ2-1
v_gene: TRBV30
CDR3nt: TGTGCCTGGAGCGATCGACTAGCGGGAGGATCCTACAATGAGCAGTTCTTC
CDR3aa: CAWSDRLAGGSYNEQFF

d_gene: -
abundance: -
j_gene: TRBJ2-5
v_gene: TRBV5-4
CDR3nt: TGTGCCAGCAGCTTCAAAGAGACCCAGTACTTC
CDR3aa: CASSFKETQYF

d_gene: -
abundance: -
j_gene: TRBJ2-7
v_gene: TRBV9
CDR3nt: TGTGCCAGCAGCGTAGGAGTATCGGCCTACGAGCAGTACTTC
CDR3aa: CASSVGVSAYEQYF

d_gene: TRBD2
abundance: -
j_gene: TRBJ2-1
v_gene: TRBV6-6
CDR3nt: TGTGCCAGCAGTTCTCCAACTAGCGGGAAAGATGAGCAGTTCTTC
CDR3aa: CASSSPTSGKDEQFF

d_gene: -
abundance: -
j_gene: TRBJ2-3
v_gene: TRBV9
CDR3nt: TGTGCCAGCAGCGAGGTCACGACTGGTAATACGCAGTATTTT
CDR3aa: CASSEVTTGNTQYF

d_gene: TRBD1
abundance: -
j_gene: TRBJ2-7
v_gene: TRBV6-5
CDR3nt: TGTGCCAGCAGGAAAGGACAGGGGATCTACGAGCAGTACTTC
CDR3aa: CASRKGQGIYEQYF

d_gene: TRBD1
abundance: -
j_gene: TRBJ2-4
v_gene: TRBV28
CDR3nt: TGTGCCAGCAGTTTATCGCGACAGGGAGCAGCCAAAAACATTCAGTACTTC
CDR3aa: CASSLSRQGAAKNIQYF

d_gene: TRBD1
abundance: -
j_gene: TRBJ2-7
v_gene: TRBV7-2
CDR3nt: TGTGCCAGCAGCACAAAAGGGACAGGGCATCACGAGCAGTACTTC
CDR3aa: CASSTKGTGHHEQYF

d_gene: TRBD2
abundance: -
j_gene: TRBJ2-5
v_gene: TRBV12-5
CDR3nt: TGTGCTAGTGGTCCTAAGCGGGGGAGCCAAGAGACCCAGTACTTC
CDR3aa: CASGPKRGSQETQYF

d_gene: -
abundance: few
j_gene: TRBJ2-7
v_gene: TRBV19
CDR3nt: TGTGCCAGTAGTCGACAGATACCCTACGAGCAGTACTTC
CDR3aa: CASSRQIPYEQYF

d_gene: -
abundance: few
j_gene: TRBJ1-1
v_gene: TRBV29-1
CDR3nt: TGCAGTACGATCAAAGGGGGTATGAACACTGAAGCTTTCTTT
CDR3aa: CSTIKGGMNTEAFF

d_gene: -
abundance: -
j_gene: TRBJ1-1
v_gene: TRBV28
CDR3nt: TGTGCCAGCAATGTTAACAGGCCCACTGAAGCTTTCTTT
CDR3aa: CASNVNRPTEAFF

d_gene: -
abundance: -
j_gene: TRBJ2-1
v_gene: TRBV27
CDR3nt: TGTGCCAGCAGCCCCCGTGTGGGAGGACCGAAATTCTATGAGCAGTTCTTC
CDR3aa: CASSPRVGGPKFYEQFF

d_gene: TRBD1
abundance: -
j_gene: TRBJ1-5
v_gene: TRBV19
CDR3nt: TGTGCCAGTAGTAGACCACCGGGACAGGGGGTTGATCAGCCCCAGCATTTT
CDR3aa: CASSRPPGQGVDQPQHF

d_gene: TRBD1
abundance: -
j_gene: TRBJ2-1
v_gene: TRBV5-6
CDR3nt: TGTGCCAGCAGCCCAACCGGGACAGGGGACAATGAGCAGTTCTTC
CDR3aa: CASSPTGTGDNEQFF

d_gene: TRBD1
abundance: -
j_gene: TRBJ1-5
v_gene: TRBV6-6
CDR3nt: TGTGCCAGCAGTCCTCCCGCGGGACAGAACAATCAGCCCCAGCATTTT
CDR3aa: CASSPPAGQNNQPQHF

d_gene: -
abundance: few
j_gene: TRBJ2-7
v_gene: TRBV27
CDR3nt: TGTGCCAGCAGTCTATCCGGGGGAATAAAATCCGAGCAGTACTTC
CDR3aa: CASSLSGGIKSEQYF

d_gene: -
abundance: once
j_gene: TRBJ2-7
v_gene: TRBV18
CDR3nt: TGTGCCAGCTCACCAGGGCGCCACGAGCAGTACTTC
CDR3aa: CASSPGRHEQYF

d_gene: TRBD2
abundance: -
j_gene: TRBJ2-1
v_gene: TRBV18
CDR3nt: TGTGCCAGCTCACCAAGAGGGGCGGGAGGACCTAATGAGCAGTTCTTC
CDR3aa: CASSPRGAGGPNEQFF

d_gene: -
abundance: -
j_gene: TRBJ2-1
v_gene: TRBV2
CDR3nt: TGTGCCAGCAGCGAGGACATTAGCTCCTACAATGAGCAGTTCTTC
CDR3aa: CASSEDISSYNEQFF

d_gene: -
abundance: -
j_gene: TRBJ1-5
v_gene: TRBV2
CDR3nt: TGTGCCAGCGGTCGGGGATTTTATAGCAATCAGCCCCAGCATTTT
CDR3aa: CASGRGFYSNQPQHF

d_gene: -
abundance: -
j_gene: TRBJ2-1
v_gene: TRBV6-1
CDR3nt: TGTGCCAGCAGTGAGGTCCGAGGGGGATACGACAATGAGCAGTTCTTC
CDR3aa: CASSEVRGGYDNEQFF

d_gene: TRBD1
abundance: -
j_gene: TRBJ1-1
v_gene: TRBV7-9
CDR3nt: TGTGCCAGCAAGAGACAGGGCGGGAACACTGAAGCTTTCTTT
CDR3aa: CASKRQGGNTEAFF

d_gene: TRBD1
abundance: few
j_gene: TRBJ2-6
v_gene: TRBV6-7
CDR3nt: TGTGCCAGCAGATTTTGGACAGGGGCTATATCTGGGGCCAACGGCCTGACTTTC
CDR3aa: CASRFWTGAISGANGLTF

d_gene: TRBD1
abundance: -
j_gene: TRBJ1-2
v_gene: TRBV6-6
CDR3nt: TGTGCCAGCAGTTCAACACTTGGGACAGTCTATGGCTACACCTTC
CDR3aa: CASSSTLGTVYGYTF

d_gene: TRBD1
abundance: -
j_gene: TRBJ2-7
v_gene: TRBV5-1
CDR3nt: TGCGCCAGCAGCTTGGCTCCAGGGACAGGGGAATACTACGAGCAGTACTTC
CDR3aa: CASSLAPGTGEYYEQYF

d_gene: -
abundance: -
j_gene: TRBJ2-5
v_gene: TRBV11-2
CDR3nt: TGTGCCAGCAGCTTAGCCCCAGGGGACCAAGAGACCCAGTACTTC
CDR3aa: CASSLAPGDQETQYF

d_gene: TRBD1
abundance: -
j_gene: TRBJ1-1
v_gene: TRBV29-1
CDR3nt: TGCAGCGCCGTCCTGGGGACAGGGGGCCCAGCTGCTTTCTTT
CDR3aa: CSAVLGTGGPAAFF

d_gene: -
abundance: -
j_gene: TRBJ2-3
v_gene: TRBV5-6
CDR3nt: TGTGCCAGCAGCTCCGAGCCGGTTTCCTATACGCAGTATTTT
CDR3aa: CASSSEPVSYTQYF